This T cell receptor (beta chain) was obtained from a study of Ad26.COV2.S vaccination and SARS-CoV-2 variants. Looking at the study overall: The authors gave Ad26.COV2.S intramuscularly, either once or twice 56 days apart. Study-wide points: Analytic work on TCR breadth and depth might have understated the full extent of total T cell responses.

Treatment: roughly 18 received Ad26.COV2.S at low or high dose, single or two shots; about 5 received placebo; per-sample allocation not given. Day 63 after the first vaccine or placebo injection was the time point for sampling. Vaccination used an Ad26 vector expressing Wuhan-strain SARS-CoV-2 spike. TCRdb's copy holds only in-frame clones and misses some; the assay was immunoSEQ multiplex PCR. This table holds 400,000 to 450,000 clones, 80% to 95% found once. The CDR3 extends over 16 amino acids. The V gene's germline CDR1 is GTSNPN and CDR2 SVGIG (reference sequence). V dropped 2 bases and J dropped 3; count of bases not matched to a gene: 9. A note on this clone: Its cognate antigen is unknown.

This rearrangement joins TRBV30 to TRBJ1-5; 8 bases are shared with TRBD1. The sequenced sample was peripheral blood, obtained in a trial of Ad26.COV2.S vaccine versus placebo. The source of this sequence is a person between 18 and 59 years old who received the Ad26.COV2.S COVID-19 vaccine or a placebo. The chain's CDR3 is CAWSSAGTGPNQPQHF. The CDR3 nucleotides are TGTGCCTGGAGTAGCGCGGGGACAGGTCCCAATCAGCCCCAGCATTTT.